The 28 T cell receptor beta chains listed next were all sequenced from one sample in a study of T cell changes during pregnancy in multiple sclerosis. Sequencing was performed with immunoSEQ multiplex PCR; in TCRdb, only in-frame clones are kept and a portion is missing. The sample includes about 73,000 clones, about 92% seen only once; the top ten take roughly 2.8%. The sample was peripheral blood, taken in the third trimester of pregnancy. These receptors were obtained from a female donor in good health, enrolled as a control in a pregnancy study.

In its sample, this clone was seen a few times. The chain employs TRBV7-2 and TRBJ2-3; D might be TRBD2 (6 bases). From germline, CDR1 is SGHTA and CDR2 FQGNSA. The CDR3 extends over 14 amino acids. The ends were cut back, 4 bases at V and 2 bases at J, with 10 bases in the middle. Here the CDR3 reads CASSSGLITDTQYF. The CDR3 DNA sequence: TGTGCCAGCAGCTCCGGACTAATCACAGATACGCAGTATTTT.

This clone was counted a single time. The chain carries TRBV5-1 and TRBJ1-4; no reliable D call. The CDR3 spans 14 residues. Germline lookup yields CDR1 SGHRS and CDR2 YFSETQ. Trimming removed 7 bases from V and 3 bases from J, with 13 bases in between. DNA of the CDR3: TGCGCCAGCGGATTGCAGGCATCTAATGAAAAACTGTTTTTT. Translated: CASGLQASNEKLFF.

The chain recombines TRBV7-2 with TRBJ1-5; D not certain. The length of the CDR3 is 13 residues. CDR1 SGHTA and CDR2 FQGNSA come from the germline V gene. Trimming removed 4 bases at V and 2 bases at J, with 6 bases between. As DNA, the CDR3 is TGTGCCAGCAGCTATACAGGCAATCAGCCCCAGCATTTT. It is translated as CASSYTGNQPQHF.

This chain joins TRBV6-5 and TRBJ1-2; D gene unclear. Trimming left V 4 bases short and J 3 bases short, with 9 bases between. The CDR3 totals 13 residues. Germline values: CDR1 MNHEY, CDR2 SVGAGI. The CDR3 DNA follows: TGTGCCAGCAGTTTGGACGGGGACTATGGCTACACCTTC. It encodes CASSLDGDYGYTF.

The chain is built from TRBV6-6 and TRBJ1-2, with D perhaps TRBD1 (6 bases). Germline values: CDR1 MNHNY, CDR2 SVGAGI (reference sequence). V was cut by 0 bases and J by 0 bases, with 8 bases left in between. CDR3 size: 15 residues. The CDR3, as DNA: TGTGCCAGCAGTTACTCGACAGGATCTAACTATGGCTACACCTTC. This gives the protein CASSYSTGSNYGYTF.

This chain uses TRBV2 with TRBJ2-3; 9 bases match TRBD2. V was pared by 8 bases and J by 5 bases, with 5 bases of the junction left unmatched. The CDR3 is 13 residues long. In germline, CDR1 is SNHLY, CDR2 FYNNEI. Written as DNA, the CDR3 is TGTGCCAGCGCGGGGGGGCCTGAAGATACGCAGTATTTT. As protein: CASAGGPEDTQYF.

This chain connects TRBV11-3 to TRBJ1-3; TRBD1 aligns across 7 bases. V lost 5 bases and J lost 0; bases outside the gene matches: 1. The germline gives CDR1 SGHNT, CDR2 YENEEA. The CDR3 contains 14 residues. CDR3: CASSRDSSGNTIYF. DNA for the CDR3: TGTGCCAGCAGCCGGGACAGCTCTGGAAACACCATATATTTT.

The genes are TRBV12-1 and TRBJ2-7; the table gives TRBD1 as D, unverified against the DNA. TRBV12-1 is classified as a pseudogene. The CDR3 totals 16 residues. The CDR3 nucleotides read TGTGCCAGCAGCTATAAGAGACCAGGGGGCGCCGGGGGGCAGTACTTC. It codes for CASSYKRPGGAGGQYF.

The chain carries TRBV10-2 and TRBJ1-2; 7 nucleotides align to TRBD1. Germline V CDR1 and CDR2: WSHSY, SAAADI. The CDR3 covers 16 residues. V dropped 7 bases and J dropped 3; count of bases not matched to a gene: 14. The CDR3 DNA sequence: TGCGCCAGCACCACGGCCCGGGACAGCCTATACTATGGCTACACCTTC. Its protein is CASTTARDSLYYGYTF.

The genes are TRBV10-3 and TRBJ2-7; D unclear. The CDR3 consists of 15 residues. CDR1 ENHRY and CDR2 SYGVKD come from the germline V gene. The V gene lost 4 bases and the J gene lost 6 bases, with 19 bases spanning the gap. This CDR3 is CAISGTDTVSGEQYF. In nucleotides, the CDR3 is TGTGCCATCAGTGGTACAGACACGGTTTCCGGCGAGCAGTACTTC.

The chain combines TRBV11-3 with TRBJ2-5, with D perhaps matching TRBD1 or TRBD2 (5 bases each). This CDR3 has 13 residues. V shed 4 bases and J shed 4 bases, with 10 bases lying between them. CDR1 SGHNT and CDR2 YENEEA come from the germline V gene. CDR3 sequence: CASSSEGPETQYF. CDR3 nucleotides: TGTGCCAGCAGCTCAGAGGGGCCAGAGACCCAGTACTTC.

This chain joins TRBV5-1 and TRBJ2-3; the match to TRBD2 covers 7 bases. The CDR3 covers 16 residues. Looked up from germline, CDR1 is SGHRS and CDR2 is YFSETQ. J gave up 3 bases and V 4 bases, and 11 bases lay outside the gene matches. CDR3 bases: TGCGCCAGCAGCCCCTCGCTAGCGGTTCGAACAGATACGCAGTATTTT. Amino acids: CASSPSLAVRTDTQYF. Variable domain in full (rest from reference TRBV5-1 and TRBJ2-3): KAGVTQTPRYLIKTRGQQVTLSCSPISGHRSVSWYQQTPGQGLQFLFEYFSETQRNKGNFPGRFSGRQFSNSRSEMNVSTLELGDSALYLCASSPSLAVRTDTQYFGPGTRLTVL.

The chain uses TRBV29-1 and TRBJ2-1; 13 bases are a match to TRBD2. CDR3 length equals 15 residues. The V segment lost 5 bases and the J segment 7 bases; nucleotides outside the gene matches: 8. CDR1 is SQVTM, CDR2 ANQGSEA, per germline. The CDR3 region is CSVQGTSGGANEQFF. The CDR3 nucleotides are TGCAGCGTTCAGGGAACTAGCGGGGGGGCGAATGAGCAGTTCTTC.

The J gene is TRBJ2-3, the V gene TRBV27; 9 bases line up with TRBD1. CDR1 is MNHEY and CDR2 is SMNVEV in the germline V gene (reference sequence). This CDR3 has 15 amino acids. Unmatched junction bases numbered 7, after V lost 6 bases and J lost 3 bases. The CDR3: CASSPGQGWTDTQYF. The CDR3 DNA reads as TGTGCCAGCAGCCCCGGACAGGGGTGGACAGATACGCAGTATTTT.

The chain is built from TRBV4-2 and TRBJ1-1; a weak D match, TRBD1 (5 bases). Between the trimmed V and J ends, which lost 3 bases and 11 bases, there was a span of 13 bases. In germline, CDR1 is LGHNA, CDR2 YNFKEQ. This CDR3 is 12 amino acids long. The CDR3 DNA reads as TGTGCCAGCAGCCATTGGGGGGTAGCTGCTTTCTTT. As protein: CASSHWGVAAFF.

The V and J genes are TRBV4-1 and TRBJ2-4; TRBD2 matches 7 bases. The germline gives CDR1 MGHRA, CDR2 YSYEKL. CDR3 size: 18 residues. With V trimmed by 1 base and J by 0 bases, 9 bases remained unmatched. The CDR3 reads CASSQGRGGSLAKNIQYF. The DNA of the CDR3 is TGCGCCAGCAGCCAAGGGAGGGGAGGGAGCTTAGCCAAAAACATTCAGTACTTC.

The J gene is TRBJ2-2, the V gene TRBV7-8; TRBD2 agrees at 9 bases. The germline CDR1 and CDR2 sequences are SGHVS and FQNEAQ. The CDR3 has 14 residues. V dropped 4 bases and J dropped 4; count of bases not matched to a gene: 1. DNA for the CDR3: TGTGCCAGCAGCTATAGCGGGGGCACCGGGGAGCTGTTTTTT. Its protein is CASSYSGGTGELFF.

The CDR3 spells CASSLIVTGGTDTQYF. The CDR3 region has the DNA TGTGCCAGCAGCTTAATAGTCACCGGGGGCACAGATACGCAGTATTTT. This rearrangement joins TRBV7-6 to TRBJ2-3, with a weak D call TRBD2 (5 bases). This CDR3 region has 16 residues. CDR1 and CDR2 (germline): SGHVS, FNYEAQ. Trimming shortened V by 2 bases and J by 1 base, and 13 bases separated the two germline ends.

The genes are TRBV7-2 and TRBJ1-1, with 9 bases fitting TRBD1. The CDR3 has 14 residues. V shed 4 bases, J shed 6 bases, and the junction held 6 bases outside the gene matches. The V gene's germline CDR1 is SGHTA and CDR2 FQGNSA. The CDR3 protein is CASSSGQGFSEAFF. The CDR3 nucleotides read TGTGCCAGCAGCTCGGGACAGGGATTCTCTGAAGCTTTCTTT. Full variable domain (remainder filled in from reference TRBV7-2 and TRBJ1-1): GAGVSQSPSNKVTEKGKDVELRCDPISGHTALYWYRQSLGQGLEFLIYFQGNSAPDKSGLPSDRFSAERTGGSVSTLTIQRTQQEDSAVYLCASSSGQGFSEAFFGQGTRLTVV.

The chain links TRBV28 to TRBJ1-5, with D maybe TRBD1 (5 bases). This CDR3 region has 16 residues. Germline loops: CDR1 MDHEN, CDR2 SYDVKM. V dropped 6 bases and J dropped 4 bases, with 19 bases sitting between them. CDR3 sequence: CASSRTTENENQPQHF. CDR3 nucleotide sequence: TGTGCCAGCAGCCGTACGACAGAGAATGAAAATCAGCCCCAGCATTTT.

V usage is TRBV2 and J usage is TRBJ2-4; 14 bases are shared with TRBD2. The CDR3 contains 17 residues. Germline assignment: CDR1 SNHLY and CDR2 FYNNEI. Unmatched junction bases numbered 11, after V lost 5 bases and J lost 8 bases. This chain's CDR3 is CASSSPTSGRAGYIQYF. Written as DNA, the CDR3 is TGTGCCAGCAGTTCCCCGACTAGCGGGAGGGCCGGCTACATTCAGTACTTC.

The V gene is TRBV7-8, the J gene TRBJ1-1; D unclear. The V end lost 5 bases, the J end lost 4 bases, and 14 bases lay between the germline ends. Looked up from germline, CDR1 is SGHVS and CDR2 is FQNEAQ. The CDR3 spans 14 residues. Written as DNA, the CDR3 is TGTGCCAGCAGCGTATTTGGTGCGGGCACTGAAGCTTTCTTT. Translation: CASSVFGAGTEAFF.

This clone has a handful of counts. The chain combines TRBV28 with TRBJ1-1; 11 nucleotides match TRBD1. The CDR3 extends over 17 amino acids. J gave up 4 bases and V 4 bases, and 11 bases lay outside the gene matches. Germline values: CDR1 MDHEN, CDR2 SYDVKM. The chain's CDR3 is CASSSSSGTGGVTEAFF. CDR3 DNA sequence: TGTGCCAGCAGTTCGAGTTCCGGGACAGGGGGTGTCACTGAAGCTTTCTTT.

The V gene is TRBV7-9, the J gene TRBJ2-5, with D perhaps matching TRBD2 (6 bases). The CDR3 runs 14 residues. The V and J ends lost 1 base and 5 bases respectively, with 11 bases between them. Germline CDR1 reads SEHNR; CDR2 reads FQNEAQ (reference sequence). The CDR3 nucleotides are TGTGCCAGCAGCTTAGGGCGGGGATTCGAGACCCAGTACTTC. This sequence encodes CASSLGRGFETQYF.

The chain carries TRBV18 and TRBJ1-2, with TRBD1 matching over 8 bases. From germline, CDR1 is KGHSH and CDR2 LQKENI. The CDR3 is made up of 16 amino acids. With V trimmed by 3 bases and J by 4 bases, 10 bases remained unmatched. CDR3 coding DNA: TGTGCCAGCTCACCGCGGACAGGGTCTGAGCTCTATGGCTACACCTTC. It codes for CASSPRTGSELYGYTF.

This chain uses TRBV11-2 with TRBJ2-5; 7 bases line up with TRBD2. Per germline, CDR1 SGHAT and CDR2 FQNNGV. V was clipped by 5 bases and J by 5 bases; unmatched bases: 8. This CDR3 has 14 residues. The CDR3 here is CASSVSPSGETQYF. In DNA form, the CDR3 reads TGTGCCAGCAGCGTGTCGCCTAGCGGCGAGACCCAGTACTTC.

This chain uses TRBV28 with TRBJ1-4, with D maybe TRBD1 (6 bases). The germline gives CDR1 MDHEN, CDR2 SYDVKM. V dropped 6 bases and J dropped 4 bases, with 15 bases sitting between them. The CDR3 covers 15 residues. This CDR3 is CASSLDRSVNEKLFF. The DNA for the CDR3 is TGTGCCAGCAGCTTAGACAGGTCGGTTAATGAAAAACTGTTTTTT.

This chain uses TRBV7-9 with TRBJ2-1, with 8 bases identical to TRBD2. V was clipped by 5 bases and J by 2 bases; unmatched bases: 8. This CDR3 spans 16 amino acids. CDR1 is SEHNR and CDR2 is FQNEAQ in the germline V gene (reference sequence). The CDR3 nucleotides are TGTGCCAGCAGCCCCCGAAGCGGGAGCACCTACAATGAGCAGTTCTTC. Amino acid sequence: CASSPRSGSTYNEQFF.